The 19 T cell receptor beta chains below were found in one sample sequenced in a study of graft-versus-host responses after intestinal transplantation. Clones were sequenced by immunoSEQ multiplex PCR, and TCRdb holds only the in-frame ones, with some missing. This table holds more than 13,000 clones, 55% to 75% found once. Processing of graft tissue released intraepithelial and lamina propria lymphocytes. The sequences come from ileum tissue, collected around 700 days after intestinal transplantation. The source of these receptors is a human patient who received an intestinal transplant, so some T cells may come from the graft donor.

The V call is TRBV7-6, the J call TRBJ2-1; 15 positions agree with TRBD2. J was trimmed by 10 bases and V by 0 bases; bases with no gene match: 7. The CDR3 contains 17 residues. Germline lookup yields CDR1 SGHVS and CDR2 FNYEAQ. The CDR3, as DNA: TGTGCCAGCAGCTTAGCGCGGGGACTAGCGGGGGGCCTAGAGCAGTTCTTC. It is translated as CASSLARGLAGGLEQFF.

The chain is built from TRBV11-1 and TRBJ2-1, with 7 bases fitting TRBD2. V shed 2 bases, J shed 0 bases, and the junction held 7 bases outside the gene matches. The CDR3 is made up of 17 amino acids. Looked up from germline, CDR1 is SGHAT and CDR2 is FQDESV (reference sequence). CDR3 region: CASSLRPSGLSYNEQFF. The DNA for the CDR3 is TGTGCCAGCAGCTTAAGGCCTAGCGGACTCTCCTACAATGAGCAGTTCTTC.

About this clone: Germline is not matched at one junction end, which may reflect a read error. This chain links TRBV29-1 with TRBJ1-1, with 7 bases lining up with TRBD1. There are 16 residues in the CDR3. The V gene's germline CDR1 is SQVTM and CDR2 ANQGSEA. The CDR3 loop is CSVGPTGLFSWAETFF. CDR3 coding DNA: TGCAGCGTGGGACCGACAGGGCTGTTTTCATGGGCTGAAACTTTCTTT.

The J gene is TRBJ2-3, the V gene TRBV5-4, with D perhaps assigned TRBD1 or TRBD2 (6 bases each). The CDR3 is 16 amino acids. The V end lost 5 bases, the J end lost 2 bases, and 18 bases lay between the germline ends. Germline-derived CDR1 and CDR2 are SGHNT and YYREEE (reference sequence). This CDR3 reads CASRAGPGAFTDTQYF. CDR3 bases: TGTGCCAGCAGGGCGGGGCCAGGGGCTTTCACAGATACGCAGTATTTT.

The rearrangement uses TRBV20-1 and TRBJ2-1; 7 bases are shared with TRBD2. Trimming removed 7 bases from V and 10 bases from J; junction bases left unmatched: 7. Germline values: CDR1 DFQATT, CDR2 SNEGSKA (reference sequence). There are 11 residues in the CDR3. The CDR3 coding sequence is TGCAGTGTTGGCGGGAGTGAAGAGCAGTTCTTC. This sequence encodes CSVGGSEEQFF.

This chain links TRBV4-3 with TRBJ2-6; D gene uncertain. CDR3 length equals 15 residues. Trimming removed 0 bases from V and 0 bases from J, with 3 bases in between. Germline V lookup: CDR1 LGHNA, CDR2 YSLEER. In nucleotides, the CDR3 is TGCGCCAGCAGCCAAGAACTCTCTGGGGCCAACGTCCTGACTTTC. Encoded protein: CASSQELSGANVLTF.

The chain couples TRBV4-3 to TRBJ1-6; D might be TRBD1 (5 bases). The germline V and J ends were trimmed by 0 bases and 8 bases, with 11 bases remaining between them. The germline gives CDR1 LGHNA, CDR2 YSLEER. The CDR3 is 15 amino acids. The CDR3 DNA is TGCGCCAGCAGCCAAGAACACAGGCTTGATTCACCCCTCCACTTT. Protein: CASSQEHRLDSPLHF.

This rearrangement joins TRBV28 to TRBJ1-4; no reliable D call. Per germline, CDR1 MDHEN and CDR2 SYDVKM. This CDR3 has 15 amino acids. Trimming shortened V by 4 bases and J by 6 bases, and 15 bases separated the two germline ends. DNA of the CDR3: TGTGCCAGCAGTTCCCTAGGCAGACAAGATGAAAAACTGTTTTTT. It yields the protein CASSSLGRQDEKLFF.

The chain is built from TRBV2 and TRBJ2-5, with D unclear. Germline CDR1 reads SNHLY; CDR2 reads FYNNEI. Trimming removed 2 bases from V and 3 bases from J, with 13 bases in between. This CDR3 has 15 amino acids. CDR3 nucleotides: TGTGCCAGCAGTGAACCCAGAAAGTGGGAAGAGACCCAGTACTTC. It encodes CASSEPRKWEETQYF.

This rearrangement joins TRBV7-2 to TRBJ1-5, with D unresolved. The CDR3 has 14 residues. V shed 1 base and J shed 7 bases, with 11 bases lying between them. The germline gives CDR1 SGHTA, CDR2 FQGNSA. The CDR3 reads CASSLGRTYQPQHF. The CDR3 bases are TGTGCCAGCAGCTTAGGGCGTACCTACCAGCCCCAGCATTTT.

The chain carries TRBV7-2 and TRBJ2-7; D perhaps matches TRBD1 (6 bases). Germline values: CDR1 SGHTA, CDR2 FQGNSA. The CDR3 loop spans 15 amino acids. The ends were cut back, 5 bases at V and 2 bases at J, with 16 bases in the middle. In DNA, the CDR3 is TGTGCCAGCAGCGCAATAGGGGGTCTTGCCTACGAGCAGTACTTC. Encoded protein: CASSAIGGLAYEQYF. Using reference TRBV7-2 and TRBJ2-7 for the parts outside the CDR3, the full variable domain is GAGVSQSPSNKVTEKGKDVELRCDPISGHTALYWYRQSLGQGLEFLIYFQGNSAPDKSGLPSDRFSAERTGGSVSTLTIQRTQQEDSAVYLCASSAIGGLAYEQYFGPGTRLTVT.

The rearrangement uses TRBV18 and TRBJ2-2; 8 nucleotides line up with TRBD2. The CDR3 covers 15 residues. The germline V gene encodes CDR1 KGHSH and CDR2 LQKENI. After removal of 6 bases from V and 0 bases from J, the junction contained 3 bases not matched to a gene. The CDR3 bases are TGTGCCAGCTCGCTTAGCGGGGCGAACACCGGGGAGCTGTTTTTT. Translated, it gives CASSLSGANTGELFF.

CDR3 in DNA: TGTGCCAGCAGTTACGCGGGACGGAGCTATGGCTACACCTTC. It translates to CASSYAGRSYGYTF. The chain uses TRBV6-5 and TRBJ1-2, with a possible D match to TRBD1 (5 bases). V gave up 2 bases and J gave up 4 bases, with 11 bases separating them. Germline CDR1 and CDR2: MNHEY and SVGAGI. The CDR3 spans 14 residues.

The chain has TRBV6-1 and TRBJ1-1; D is possibly TRBD1 (6 bases). In germline, CDR1 is MNHNS, CDR2 SASEGT. V was pared by 5 bases and J by 0 bases, with 13 bases between. This CDR3 spans 15 amino acids. CDR3 in DNA: TGTGCCAGCAGTTCGGTCAGGGGTGTGAACACTGAAGCTTTCTTT. Translating it yields CASSSVRGVNTEAFF.

This chain uses TRBV2 with TRBJ1-2, with TRBD1 as a possible D gene (5 bases). V lost 7 bases and J 3 bases, leaving 21 bases between the germline ends. Germline V lookup: CDR1 SNHLY, CDR2 FYNNEI. The CDR3 is 16 amino acids. The CDR3 DNA sequence: TGTGCCAGCACCGGAAACCGGGACTGGCAACACTATGGCTACACCTTC. Protein: CASTGNRDWQHYGYTF.

CDR3 nucleotide sequence: TGTGCCAGCAGGTCGGGGGGCCTCTATGGCTACACCTTC. Translation: CASRSGGLYGYTF. This chain joins TRBV28 and TRBJ1-2; weak D call: TRBD1 (6 bases). The germline gives CDR1 MDHEN, CDR2 SYDVKM. V lost 6 bases, J lost 4 bases, and 12 bases lay in between. The length of the CDR3 is 13 residues.

This chain's CDR3 is CASSLRGGNTEAFF. The DNA for the CDR3 is TGCGCCAGCAGCTTGAGAGGGGGAAACACTGAAGCTTTCTTT. The chain has TRBV5-1 and TRBJ1-1, with D perhaps matching TRBD1 (6 bases). CDR3 size: 14 residues. The germline V gene encodes CDR1 SGHRS and CDR2 YFSETQ. V was trimmed by 1 base and J by 2 bases, leaving 9 bases between them.

The chain links TRBV7-2 to TRBJ2-7; possibly TRBD2 for D (7 bases). The CDR3 consists of 16 residues. Per germline, CDR1 SGHTA and CDR2 FQGNSA. The ends were cut back, 3 bases at V and 3 bases at J, with 18 bases in the middle. The CDR3, as DNA: TGTGCCAGCAGCTTTGGTGCGGGGGCTGGGCGCTACGAGCAGTACTTC. Translated: CASSFGAGAGRYEQYF.

This clone has a single count. This CDR3 is CASSLSVRDRAEAFF. CDR3 in DNA: TGTGCCAGCAGCTTAAGTGTCAGGGACAGGGCAGAGGCTTTCTTT. The chain combines TRBV7-9 with TRBJ1-1, with 9 bases that match TRBD1. Germline CDR1 and CDR2: SEHNR and FQNEAQ (reference sequence). V gave up 2 bases and J gave up 11 bases; unmatched junction bases: 12. This CDR3 comprises 15 residues. Full variable domain (outside the CDR3, taken from reference TRBV7-9 and TRBJ1-1): DTGVSQNPRHKITKRGQNVTFRCDPISEHNRLYWYRQTLGQGPEFLTYFQNEAQLEKSRLLSDRFSAERPKGSFSTLEIQRTEQGDSAMYLCASSLSVRDRAEAFFGQGTRLTVV.